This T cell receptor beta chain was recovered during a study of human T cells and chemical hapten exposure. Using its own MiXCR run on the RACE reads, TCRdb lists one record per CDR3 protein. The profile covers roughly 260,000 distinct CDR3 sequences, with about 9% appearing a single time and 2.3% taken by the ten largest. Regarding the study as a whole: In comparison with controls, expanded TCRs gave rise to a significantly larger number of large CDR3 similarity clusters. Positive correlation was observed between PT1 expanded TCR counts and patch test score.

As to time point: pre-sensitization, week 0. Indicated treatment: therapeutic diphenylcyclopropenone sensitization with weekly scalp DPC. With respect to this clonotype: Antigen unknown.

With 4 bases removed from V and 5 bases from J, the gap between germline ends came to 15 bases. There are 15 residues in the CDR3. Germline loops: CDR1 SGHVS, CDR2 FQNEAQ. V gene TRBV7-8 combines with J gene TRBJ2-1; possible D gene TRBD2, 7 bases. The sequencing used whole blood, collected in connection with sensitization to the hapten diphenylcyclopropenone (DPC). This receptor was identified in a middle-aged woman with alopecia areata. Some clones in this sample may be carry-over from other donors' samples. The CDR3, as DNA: TGTGCCAGCAGCTCGCTTCTAGGGGGGGACAATGAGCAGTTCTTC. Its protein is CASSSLLGGDNEQFF.